This entry lists 2 T cell receptor beta chains sequenced from one sample in a study of blood T cells in healthy people across ages. Combining a sample-barcoded 5' primer with a J-beta primer mix, a second PCR ran for roughly 7 to 11 cycles. MiXCR was run by TCRdb on the 5' RACE reads, yielding one entry per CDR3 protein. The sample has about 900,000 distinct CDR3 sequences, around 49% seen once. The source material was blood. The source is a man aged 25-40 years in good health.

V is TRBV6-5 and J is TRBJ1-4; TRBD1 matches at 9 bases. The germline CDR1 and CDR2 sequences are MNHEY and SVGAGI. The CDR3 totals 18 residues. V dropped 2 bases and J dropped 5; count of bases not matched to a gene: 12. CDR3 DNA: TGTGCCAGCAGTTACCCGGGACAGGGAAGTCGGGGAAATGAAAAACTGTTTTTT. It is translated as CASSYPGQGSRGNEKLFF.

This clonotype was counted only a few times. The V call is TRBV9, the J call TRBJ2-1; tentatively, D is TRBD1 or TRBD2 (5 bases each). This CDR3 spans 13 amino acids. V was pared by 3 bases and J by 10 bases, with 14 bases between. Germline CDR1 reads SGDLS; CDR2 reads YYNGEE. In DNA form, the CDR3 reads TGTGCCAGCAGCGGCGTCGACTGGGGGGAGCAGTTCTTC. Amino acid sequence: CASSGVDWGEQFF.